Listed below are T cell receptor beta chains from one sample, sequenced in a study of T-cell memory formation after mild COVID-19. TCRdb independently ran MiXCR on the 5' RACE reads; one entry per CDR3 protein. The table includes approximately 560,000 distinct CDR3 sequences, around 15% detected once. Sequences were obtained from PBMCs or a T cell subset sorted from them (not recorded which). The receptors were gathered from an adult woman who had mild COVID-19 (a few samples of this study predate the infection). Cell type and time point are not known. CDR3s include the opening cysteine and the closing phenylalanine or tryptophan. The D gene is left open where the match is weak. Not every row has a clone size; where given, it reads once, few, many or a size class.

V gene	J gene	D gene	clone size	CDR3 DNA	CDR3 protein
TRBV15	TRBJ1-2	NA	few	TGTGCCACCGGGAAACGGGGCCTCTATGGCTACACCTTC	CATGKRGLYGYTF
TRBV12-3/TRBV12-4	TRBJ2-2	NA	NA	TGTGCCAGCAGTTGGGGGGAGGAGCGAGCCGGGGAGCTGTTTTTT	CASSWGEERAGELFF
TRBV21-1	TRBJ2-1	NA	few	TGTGCCAGCAGCAAAGCAGAAGGGGGGACAGGGGCCTACAATGAGCAGTTCTTC	CASSKAEGGTGAYNEQFF
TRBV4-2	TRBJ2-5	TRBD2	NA	TGTGCCAGCAGCCCGAGAACTAGCGGGAGGAATCAAGAGACCCAGTACTTC	CASSPRTSGRNQETQYF
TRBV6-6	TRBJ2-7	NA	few	TGTGCCAGCAGTTCGGGGGTGGGGCAGTACTTC	CASSSGVGQYF
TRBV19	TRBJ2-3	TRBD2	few	TGTGCCAGTAAGCCGTGGATGCGGGGGACTACTAGCACAGATACGCAGTATTTT	CASKPWMRGTTSTDTQYF
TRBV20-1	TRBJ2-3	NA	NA	TGCAGTGCTATTAGCGGAGCTAGCACAGATACGCAGTATTTT	CSAISGASTDTQYF
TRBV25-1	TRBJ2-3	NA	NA	TGTGCCAGCAATCCACACCAGTCCGTTTTCAGCACAGATACGCAGTATTTT	CASNPHQSVFSTDTQYF
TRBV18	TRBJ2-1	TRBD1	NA	TGTGCCAGCTCCCGGGACAGAAAGTACAATGAGCAGTTCTTC	CASSRDRKYNEQFF
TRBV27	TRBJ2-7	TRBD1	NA	TGTGCCAGCAGTTTCCCCGGGACAGGCGTCTACGAGCAGTACTTC	CASSFPGTGVYEQYF
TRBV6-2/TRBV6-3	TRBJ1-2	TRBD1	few	TGTGCCAGCAGTTACTCTTCCCCGGGACAGGGATATGGCTACACCTTC	CASSYSSPGQGYGYTF
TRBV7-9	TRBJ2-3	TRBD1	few	TGTGCCAGCGGCTTCAAGGACAGGGTTGATACGCAGTATTTT	CASGFKDRVDTQYF
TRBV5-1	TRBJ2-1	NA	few	TGCGCCAGCAGCTTGGTGGAATACAGGTCCTACAATGAGCAGTTCTTC	CASSLVEYRSYNEQFF
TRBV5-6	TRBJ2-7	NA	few	TGTGCCAGCAGCTTGCGGAGGGGGTCGTTGGGGTACTTCTCCTACGAGCAGTACTTC	CASSLRRGSLGYFSYEQYF
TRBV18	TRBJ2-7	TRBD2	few	TGTGCCAGCTCACCAGCCATTGGGACTAGCGGATTGTACTTC	CASSPAIGTSGLYF
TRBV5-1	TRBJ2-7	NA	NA	NA	CASSTSDRETYEQYF
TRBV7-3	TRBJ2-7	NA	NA	TGTGCCAGCAGCTTGCAAGGGGCCATCGGCGAGCAGTACTTC	CASSLQGAIGEQYF
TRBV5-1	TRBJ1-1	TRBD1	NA	TGCGCCAGCAGCGTGACAGGGGCGGCTGAAGCTTTCTTT	CASSVTGAAEAFF
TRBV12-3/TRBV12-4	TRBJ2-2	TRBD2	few	TGTGCCAGCAGGCTGAGCGGGAACGTGGGCACCGGGGAGCTGTTTTTT	CASRLSGNVGTGELFF
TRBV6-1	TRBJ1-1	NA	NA	TGTGCCAGCAGTCCTGACAGATCAGCGAACACTGAAGCTTTCTTT	CASSPDRSANTEAFF
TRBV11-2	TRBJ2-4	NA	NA	TGTGCCAGCAGCTCACTCGCCGGCCTCGGGAACATTCAGTACTTC	CASSSLAGLGNIQYF
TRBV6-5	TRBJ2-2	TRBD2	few	TGTGCCAGCAGTTGGGGACTAGCGGGGGAGGGCACCGGGGAGCTGTTTTTT	CASSWGLAGEGTGELFF
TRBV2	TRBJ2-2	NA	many	TGTGCCAGCAGTCGCATCAGGGAAACCGGGGAGCTGTTTTTT	CASSRIRETGELFF
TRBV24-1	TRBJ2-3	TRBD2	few	TGTGCCACCAGTGACATAGCGGGGGGCTACACAGATACGCAGTATTTT	CATSDIAGGYTDTQYF
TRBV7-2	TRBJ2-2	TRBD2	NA	TGTGCCAGCAGCGACAATCCCACGACTAGCGGGAGGGTAGCAGGGGAGCTGTTTTTT	CASSDNPTTSGRVAGELFF
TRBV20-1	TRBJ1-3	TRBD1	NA	TGCAGTGCTAGGCCAGGGGGCTCTGGAAACACCATATATTTT	CSARPGGSGNTIYF
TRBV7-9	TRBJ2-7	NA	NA	TGTGCCAGCAGCTTAATTGGTGGGGGCGTCGAGCAGTACTTC	CASSLIGGGVEQYF
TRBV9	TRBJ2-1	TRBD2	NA	TGTGCCAGCAGCGTAGGACTAGCGGGGCCCGAGCAGTTCTTC	CASSVGLAGPEQFF
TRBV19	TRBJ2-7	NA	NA	TGTGCCAGTAGCCCCGAAGGGCTCCCCGAGCAGTACTTC	CASSPEGLPEQYF
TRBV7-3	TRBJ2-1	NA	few	TGTGCCAGCAGCCCCGGGACTTCCCTGTCCTACAATGAGCAGTTCTTC	CASSPGTSLSYNEQFF